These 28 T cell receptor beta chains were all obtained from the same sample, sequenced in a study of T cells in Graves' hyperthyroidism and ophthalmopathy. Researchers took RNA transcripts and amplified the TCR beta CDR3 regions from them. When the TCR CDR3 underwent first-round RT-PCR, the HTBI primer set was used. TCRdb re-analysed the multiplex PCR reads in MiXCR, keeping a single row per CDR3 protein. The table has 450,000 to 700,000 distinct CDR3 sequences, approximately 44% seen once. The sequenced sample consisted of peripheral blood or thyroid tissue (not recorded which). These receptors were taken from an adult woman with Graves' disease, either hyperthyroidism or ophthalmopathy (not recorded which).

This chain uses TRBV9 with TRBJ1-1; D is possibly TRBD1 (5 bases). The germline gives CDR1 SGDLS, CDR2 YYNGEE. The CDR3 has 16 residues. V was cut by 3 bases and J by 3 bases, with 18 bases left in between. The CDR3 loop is CASSGSRDGADTEAFF. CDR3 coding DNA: TGTGCCAGCAGCGGATCCCGGGACGGGGCTGACACTGAAGCTTTCTTT.

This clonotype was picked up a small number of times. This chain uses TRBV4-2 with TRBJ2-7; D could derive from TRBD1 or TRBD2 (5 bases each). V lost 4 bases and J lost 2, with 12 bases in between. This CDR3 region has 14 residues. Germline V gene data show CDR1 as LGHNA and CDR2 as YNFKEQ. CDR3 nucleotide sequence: TGTGCCAGCAGCCCCCAGGGACCCCCCTACGAGCAGTACTTC. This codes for CASSPQGPPYEQYF.

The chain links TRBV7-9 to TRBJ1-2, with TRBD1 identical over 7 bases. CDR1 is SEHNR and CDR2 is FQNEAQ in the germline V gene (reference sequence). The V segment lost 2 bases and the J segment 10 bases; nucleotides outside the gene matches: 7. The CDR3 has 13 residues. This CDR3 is CASSLWQGGIYTF. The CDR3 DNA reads TGTGCCAGCAGCTTATGGCAGGGGGGGATCTACACCTTC.

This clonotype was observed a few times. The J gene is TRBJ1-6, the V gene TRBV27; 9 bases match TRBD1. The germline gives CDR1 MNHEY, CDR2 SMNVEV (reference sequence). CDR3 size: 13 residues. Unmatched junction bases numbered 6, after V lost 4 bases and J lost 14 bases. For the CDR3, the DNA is TGTGCCAGCAGTTCGAGACAGGGGGGCACCCTCCACTTT. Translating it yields CASSSRQGGTLHF.

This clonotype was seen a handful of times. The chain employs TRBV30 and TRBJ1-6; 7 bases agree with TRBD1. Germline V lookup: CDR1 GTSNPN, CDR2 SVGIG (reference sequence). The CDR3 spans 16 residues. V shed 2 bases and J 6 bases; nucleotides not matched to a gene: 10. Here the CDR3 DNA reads TGTGCCTGGAGTCCACGAACCGGGACAGTTAATTCACCCCTCCACTTT. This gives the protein CAWSPRTGTVNSPLHF.

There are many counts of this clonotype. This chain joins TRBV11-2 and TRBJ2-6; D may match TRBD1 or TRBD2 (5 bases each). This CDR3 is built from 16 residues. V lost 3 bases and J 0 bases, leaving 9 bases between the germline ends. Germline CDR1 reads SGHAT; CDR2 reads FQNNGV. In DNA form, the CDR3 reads TGTGCCAGCAGCTTCCGGGGCTACTCTGGGGCCAACGTCCTGACTTTC. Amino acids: CASSFRGYSGANVLTF.

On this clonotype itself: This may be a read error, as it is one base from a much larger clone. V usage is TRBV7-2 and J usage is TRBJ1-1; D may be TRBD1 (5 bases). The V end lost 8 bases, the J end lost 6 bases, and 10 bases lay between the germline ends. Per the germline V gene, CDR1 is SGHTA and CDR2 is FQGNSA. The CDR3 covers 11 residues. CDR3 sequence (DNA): TGTGCCAGCGGCAGGGAGGCTGAAGCTTTCTTT. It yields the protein CASGREAEAFF.

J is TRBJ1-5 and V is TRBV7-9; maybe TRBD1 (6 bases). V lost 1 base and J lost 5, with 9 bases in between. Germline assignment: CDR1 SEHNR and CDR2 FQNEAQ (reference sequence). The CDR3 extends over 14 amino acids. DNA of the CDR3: TGTGCCAGCAGCTTAGACCCAGGGGATCAGCCCCAGCATTTT. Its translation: CASSLDPGDQPQHF.

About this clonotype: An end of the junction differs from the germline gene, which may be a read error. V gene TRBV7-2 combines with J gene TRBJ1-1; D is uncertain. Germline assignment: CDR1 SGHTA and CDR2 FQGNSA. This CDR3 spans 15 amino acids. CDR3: CASSQVSLPSAEAFF. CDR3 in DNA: TGCGCCAGCAGCCAAGTATCCCTTCCCTCGGCTGAAGCTTTCTTT. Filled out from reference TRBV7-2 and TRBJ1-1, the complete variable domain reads GAGVSQSPSNKVTEKGKDVELRCDPISGHTALYWYRQSLGQGLEFLIYFQGNSAPDKSGLPSDRFSAERTGGSVSTLTIQRTQQEDSAVYLCASSQVSLPSAEAFFGQGTRLTVV.

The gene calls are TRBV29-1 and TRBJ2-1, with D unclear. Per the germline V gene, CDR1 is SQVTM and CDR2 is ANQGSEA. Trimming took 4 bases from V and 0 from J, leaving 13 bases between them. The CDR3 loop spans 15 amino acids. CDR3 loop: CSVAYRLSSYNEQFF. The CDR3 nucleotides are TGCAGCGTTGCCTACCGTCTGAGCTCCTACAATGAGCAGTTCTTC.

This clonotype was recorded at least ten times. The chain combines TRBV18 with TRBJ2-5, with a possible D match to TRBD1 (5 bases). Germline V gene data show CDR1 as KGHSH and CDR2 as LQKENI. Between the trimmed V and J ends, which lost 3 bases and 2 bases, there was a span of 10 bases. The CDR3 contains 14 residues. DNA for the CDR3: TGTGCCAGCTCACCTGCACAGGTGCAAGAGACCCAGTACTTC. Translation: CASSPAQVQETQYF.

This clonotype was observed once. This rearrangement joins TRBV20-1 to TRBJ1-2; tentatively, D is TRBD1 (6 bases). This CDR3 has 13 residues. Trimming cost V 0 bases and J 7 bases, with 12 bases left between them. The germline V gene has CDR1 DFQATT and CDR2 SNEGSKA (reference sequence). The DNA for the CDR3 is TGCAGTGCTAGAGACAGGGACATTGGTGGCTACACCTTC. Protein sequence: CSARDRDIGGYTF.

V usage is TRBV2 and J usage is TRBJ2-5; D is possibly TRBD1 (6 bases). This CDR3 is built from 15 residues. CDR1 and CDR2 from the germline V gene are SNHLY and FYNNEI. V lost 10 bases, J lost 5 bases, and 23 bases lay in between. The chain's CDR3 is CATLWAEGGRETQYF. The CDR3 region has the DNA TGTGCCACCCTTTGGGCAGAAGGGGGACGGGAGACCCAGTACTTC. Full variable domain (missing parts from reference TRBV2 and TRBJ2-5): EPEVTQTPSHQVTQMGQEVILRCVPISNHLYFYWYRQILGQKVEFLVSFYNNEISEKSEIFDDQFSVERPDGSNFTLKIRSTKLEDSAMYFCATLWAEGGRETQYFGPGTRLLVL.

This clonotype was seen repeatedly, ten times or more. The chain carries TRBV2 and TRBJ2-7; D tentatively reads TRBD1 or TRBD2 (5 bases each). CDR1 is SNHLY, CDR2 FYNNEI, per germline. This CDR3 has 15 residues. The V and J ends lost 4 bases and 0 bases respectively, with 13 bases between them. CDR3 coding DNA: TGTGCCAGCAGTGCTGGGGACGGGCCCTCCTACGAGCAGTACTTC. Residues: CASSAGDGPSYEQYF.

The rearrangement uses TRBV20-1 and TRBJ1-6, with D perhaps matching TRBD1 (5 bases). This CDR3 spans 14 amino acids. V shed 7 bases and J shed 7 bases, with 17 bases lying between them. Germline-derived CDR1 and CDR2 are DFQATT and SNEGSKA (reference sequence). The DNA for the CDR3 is TGCAGTGGGACTGCTGGGGCAGGGAATTCACCCCTCCACTTT. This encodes CSGTAGAGNSPLHF.

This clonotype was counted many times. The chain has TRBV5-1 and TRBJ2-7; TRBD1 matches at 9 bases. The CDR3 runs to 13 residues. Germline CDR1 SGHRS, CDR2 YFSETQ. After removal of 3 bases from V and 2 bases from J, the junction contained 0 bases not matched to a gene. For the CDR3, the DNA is TGCGCCAGCAGCTACAGGGGGCCCTACGAGCAGTACTTC. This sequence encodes CASSYRGPYEQYF.

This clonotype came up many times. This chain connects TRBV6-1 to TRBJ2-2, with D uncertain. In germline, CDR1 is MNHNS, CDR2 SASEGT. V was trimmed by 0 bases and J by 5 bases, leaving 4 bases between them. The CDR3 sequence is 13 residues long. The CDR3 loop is CASSEARTGELFF. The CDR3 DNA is TGTGCCAGCAGTGAAGCGAGGACCGGGGAGCTGTTTTTT.

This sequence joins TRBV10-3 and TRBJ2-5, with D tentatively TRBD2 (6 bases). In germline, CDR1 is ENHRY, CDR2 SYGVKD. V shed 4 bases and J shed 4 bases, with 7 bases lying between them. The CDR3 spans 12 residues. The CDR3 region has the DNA TGTGCCATCAGTGCGACTAGAGAGACCCAGTACTTC. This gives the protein CAISATRETQYF.

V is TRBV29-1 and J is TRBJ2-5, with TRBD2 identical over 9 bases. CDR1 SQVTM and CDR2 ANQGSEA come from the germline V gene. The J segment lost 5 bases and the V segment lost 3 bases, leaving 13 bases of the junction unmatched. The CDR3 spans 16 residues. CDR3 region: CSVEGPEREVRETQYF. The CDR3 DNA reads TGCAGCGTTGAGGGACCCGAGCGGGAGGTTCGGGAGACCCAGTACTTC.

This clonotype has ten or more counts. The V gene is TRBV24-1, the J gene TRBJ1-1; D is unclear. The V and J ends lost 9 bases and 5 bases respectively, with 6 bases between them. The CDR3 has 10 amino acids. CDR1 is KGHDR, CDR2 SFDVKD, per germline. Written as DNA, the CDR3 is TGTGCCACCGGCCCGACTGAAGCTTTCTTT. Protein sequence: CATGPTEAFF.

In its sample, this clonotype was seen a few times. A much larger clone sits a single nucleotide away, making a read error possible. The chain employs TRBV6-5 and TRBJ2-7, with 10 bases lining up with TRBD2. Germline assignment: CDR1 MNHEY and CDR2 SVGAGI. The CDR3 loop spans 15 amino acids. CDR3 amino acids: CANSPSSGRIYEQYF. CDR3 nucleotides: TGTGCCAACAGTCCATCTAGCGGGAGAATCTACGAGCAGTACTTC.

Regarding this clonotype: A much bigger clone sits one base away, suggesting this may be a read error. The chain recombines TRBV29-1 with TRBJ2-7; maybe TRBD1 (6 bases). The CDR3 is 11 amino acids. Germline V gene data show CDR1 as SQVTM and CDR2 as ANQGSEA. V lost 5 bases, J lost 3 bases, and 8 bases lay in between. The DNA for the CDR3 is TGCAGCGTTAAACAGGGCTACGAGCAGTACTTC. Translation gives CSVKQGYEQYF.

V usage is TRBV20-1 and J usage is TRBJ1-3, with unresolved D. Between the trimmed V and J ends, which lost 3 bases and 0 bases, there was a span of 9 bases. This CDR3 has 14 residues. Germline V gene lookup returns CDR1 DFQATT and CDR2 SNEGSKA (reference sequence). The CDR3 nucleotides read TGCAGTGCTAGTTGGGGTAACTCTGGAAACACCATATATTTT. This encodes CSASWGNSGNTIYF.

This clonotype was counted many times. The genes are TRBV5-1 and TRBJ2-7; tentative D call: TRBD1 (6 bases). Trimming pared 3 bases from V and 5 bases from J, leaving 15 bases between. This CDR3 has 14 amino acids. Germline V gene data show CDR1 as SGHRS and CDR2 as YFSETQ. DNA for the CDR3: TGCGCCAGCAGCTGGGGGCTAGTTAGTGACGAGCAGTACTTC. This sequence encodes CASSWGLVSDEQYF.

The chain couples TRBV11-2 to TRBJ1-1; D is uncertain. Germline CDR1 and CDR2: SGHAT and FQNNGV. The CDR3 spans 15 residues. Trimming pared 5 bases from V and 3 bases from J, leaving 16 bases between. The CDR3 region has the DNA TGTGCCAGCAGCCAAGGATACGGGGAGCACACTGAAGCTTTCTTT. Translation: CASSQGYGEHTEAFF.

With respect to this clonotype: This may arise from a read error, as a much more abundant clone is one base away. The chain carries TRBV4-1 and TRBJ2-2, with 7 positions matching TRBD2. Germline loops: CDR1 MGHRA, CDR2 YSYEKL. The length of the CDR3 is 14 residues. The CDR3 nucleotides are TGCGCCAGCAGAAGCGGGGCGAACACCGGGGAGCTGTCTTTT. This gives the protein CASRSGANTGELSF.

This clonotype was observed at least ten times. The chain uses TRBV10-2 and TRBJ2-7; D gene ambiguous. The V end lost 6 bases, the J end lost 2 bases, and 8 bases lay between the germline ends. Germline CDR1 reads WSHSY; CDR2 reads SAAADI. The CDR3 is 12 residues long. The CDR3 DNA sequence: TGCGCCAGCAGGTCGGACGCCTACGAGCAGTACTTC. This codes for CASRSDAYEQYF.

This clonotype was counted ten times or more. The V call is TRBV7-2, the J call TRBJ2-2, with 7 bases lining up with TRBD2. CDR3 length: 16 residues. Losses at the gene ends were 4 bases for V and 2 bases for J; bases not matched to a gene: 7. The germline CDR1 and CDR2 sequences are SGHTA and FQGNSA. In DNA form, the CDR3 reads TGTGCCAGCAGCTATCTAAGCGGGGAAAACACCGGGGAGCTGTTTTTT. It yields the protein CASSYLSGENTGELFF.